Given below is one T cell receptor (beta chain) in context. The method was immunoSEQ multiplex PCR; TCRdb's version includes in-frame clones alone and lacks a portion of them. The data hold more than 40,000 clones, with roughly 90% observed a single time. These data are taken from a study of T cell changes during pregnancy in multiple sclerosis. The CDR3 runs to 14 residues. Trimming took off 7 bases at V and 2 bases at J, with 15 bases between the two ends. Germline V gives CDR1 MNHNS, CDR2 SASEGT. The receptor's source is a female donor in good health, enrolled as a control in a pregnancy study. The genes are TRBV6-1 and TRBJ2-7; perhaps TRBD1 as D (6 bases). The sequenced sample was peripheral blood, obtained in the first trimester of pregnancy. The CDR3 loop is CASNNPGAPYEQYF. CDR3 DNA: TGTGCCAGCAATAATCCAGGGGCCCCCTACGAGCAGTACTTC.